What follows are 31 T cell receptor beta chains derived from one specimen sequenced in a study of CD8 T cells in ankylosing spondylitis. TCRdb recomputed calls from the 5' RACE reads with MiXCR, one row per CDR3 protein. The sample has about 240,000 distinct CDR3 sequences, about 9.1% seen once. Material: blood, either unsorted or a sorted T cell fraction (not recorded which). All receptors come from a male donor with ankylosing spondylitis or in good health (not recorded which).

With respect to this clonotype: It may be a read error: a sequence one base away is much more abundant. The rearrangement uses TRBV20-1 and TRBJ1-3; 8 positions match TRBD1. J was trimmed by 3 bases and V by 0 bases; bases with no gene match: 13. The germline gives CDR1 DFQATT, CDR2 SNEGSKA (reference sequence). This CDR3 is 18 amino acids long. The CDR3 region has the DNA TGCAGTGCTAGAGACGCTCGACGGACAGGGTCGGTTGGAAACACCATATATTTT. This codes for CSARDARRTGSVGNTIYF.

This clonotype was seen repeatedly, ten times or more. The chain is built from TRBV7-3 and TRBJ1-1; TRBD1 might be the D (5 bases). Germline lookup yields CDR1 SGHTA and CDR2 FQGTGA. CDR3 length: 13 residues. The V gene lost 5 bases and the J gene lost 6 bases, with 13 bases spanning the gap. The DNA for the CDR3 is TGTGCCAGCAGCATAGCCGGGACCTCTGAAGCTTTCTTT. This translates into CASSIAGTSEAFF.

The sample holds a few counts of this clonotype. The chain links TRBV5-1 to TRBJ2-5; possibly TRBD1 or TRBD2 for D (5 bases each). The CDR3 runs 15 residues. Trimming removed 7 bases at V and 5 bases at J, with 21 bases between. The germline V gene encodes CDR1 SGHRS and CDR2 YFSETQ. The CDR3 DNA reads TGCGCCAGCTTAACCGGGACCAAAGTTGGGGAGACCCAGTACTTC. This codes for CASLTGTKVGETQYF.

The chain joins TRBV12-3 or TRBV12-4 to TRBJ1-1, with D possibly TRBD1 on 5 matching bases. The germline V and J ends were trimmed by 5 bases and 6 bases, with 13 bases remaining between them. This CDR3 region has 13 residues. The CDR3 sequence is CASSPDTLAEAFF. The DNA for the CDR3 is TGTGCCAGCAGTCCGGACACCCTCGCTGAAGCTTTCTTT.

This clonotype came up a few times. V and J are TRBV18 and TRBJ2-5; 7 bases are a match to TRBD1. Germline V lookup: CDR1 KGHSH, CDR2 LQKENI. With 3 bases clipped from V and 3 bases from J, the junction kept 4 bases outside the gene matches. The CDR3 length is 14 residues. CDR3 DNA: TGTGCCAGCTCACCTTCCGGGACAGAAGAGACCCAGTACTTC. Its translation: CASSPSGTEETQYF.

Many counts were recorded for this clonotype. V gene TRBV20-1 combines with J gene TRBJ1-2, with TRBD1 matching over 9 bases. The V gene end was trimmed by 6 bases and the J gene end by 6 bases; junction bases not matched to a gene: 14. There are 15 residues in the CDR3. Germline V CDR1 and CDR2: DFQATT, SNEGSKA (reference sequence). The DNA of the CDR3 is TGCAGTGCCCCAACCACGGGACAGGGCGGGAATGGCTACACCTTC. The encoded protein is CSAPTTGQGGNGYTF.

This clonotype has at least ten counts. The rearrangement uses TRBV19 and TRBJ2-2; D is perhaps TRBD2 (6 bases). The CDR3 runs 15 residues. Trimming stripped 4 bases from V and 6 bases from J, with 15 bases between. Germline CDR1 LNHDA, CDR2 SQIVND (reference sequence). The CDR3 sequence: CASSKGGARSGELFF. The CDR3 DNA reads as TGTGCCAGTAGTAAAGGAGGGGCTAGGTCCGGGGAGCTGTTTTTT.

This clonotype was picked up many times. This chain joins TRBV20-1 and TRBJ2-6, with D tentatively TRBD2 (5 bases). The germline V gene has CDR1 DFQATT and CDR2 SNEGSKA (reference sequence). V dropped 2 bases and J dropped 1 base, with 12 bases sitting between them. CDR3 length equals 16 residues. Here the CDR3 DNA reads TGCAGTGCTAGAACTCCGACGGGATCTGGGGCCAACGTCCTGACTTTC. This encodes CSARTPTGSGANVLTF.

This clonotype was observed many times. This sequence joins TRBV5-1 and TRBJ2-7, with 7 bases that match TRBD2. The germline V gene has CDR1 SGHRS and CDR2 YFSETQ. After removal of 1 base from V and 0 bases from J, the junction contained 7 bases not matched to a gene. The CDR3 is made up of 16 amino acids. Here the CDR3 DNA reads TGCGCCAGCAGCTTGTCAAGCGGGGATCCCTCCTACGAGCAGTACTTC. Residues: CASSLSSGDPSYEQYF.

The rearrangement links TRBV4-1 to TRBJ2-1; D perhaps matches TRBD1 (6 bases). V lost 3 bases and J 5 bases, leaving 11 bases between the germline ends. This CDR3 region has 14 residues. Germline CDR1 and CDR2: MGHRA and YSYEKL. This CDR3 is CASSHPAGDNEQFF. The CDR3 DNA reads TGCGCCAGCAGCCACCCGGCAGGGGACAATGAGCAGTTCTTC.

This clonotype was seen repeatedly, ten times or more. The genes are TRBV14 and TRBJ2-1, with TRBD2 matching over 10 bases. V trimming: 0 bases; J trimming: 13 bases; junction bases outside the gene matches: 9. The CDR3 runs to 15 residues. Looked up from germline, CDR1 is SGHDN and CDR2 is FVKESK. This CDR3 is CASSQDSGLAIGQFF. The DNA of the CDR3 is TGTGCCAGCAGCCAAGATTCGGGACTAGCGATCGGACAGTTCTTC. Full variable domain (missing parts from reference TRBV14 and TRBJ2-1): EAGVTQFPSHSVIEKGQTVTLRCDPISGHDNLYWYRRVMGKEIKFLLHFVKESKQDESGMPNNRFLAERTGGTYSTLKVQPAELEDSGVYFCASSQDSGLAIGQFFGPGTRLTVL.

This clonotype was seen repeatedly, ten times or more. The chain is built from TRBV7-2 and TRBJ1-4, with D unresolved. V dropped 5 bases and J dropped 0 bases, with 10 bases sitting between them. Germline V gene data show CDR1 as SGHTA and CDR2 as FQGNSA. The CDR3 loop spans 15 amino acids. CDR3 in amino acids: CASSPGSSTNEKLFF. For the CDR3, the DNA is TGTGCCAGCAGCCCCGGATCCTCAACTAATGAAAAACTGTTTTTT. The variable domain in full, completed from reference TRBV7-2 and TRBJ1-4, reads GAGVSQSPSNKVTEKGKDVELRCDPISGHTALYWYRQSLGQGLEFLIYFQGNSAPDKSGLPSDRFSAERTGGSVSTLTIQRTQQEDSAVYLCASSPGSSTNEKLFFGSGTQLSVL.

This clonotype was seen ten or more times. This chain links TRBV9 with TRBJ2-3; 14 nucleotides line up with TRBD2. CDR1 and CDR2 from the germline V gene are SGDLS and YYNGEE. Trimming cost V 0 bases and J 8 bases; bases outside gene matches: 8. CDR3 length equals 17 residues. CDR3 in amino acids: CASSVAGLAGGRVTQYF. The CDR3 DNA follows: TGTGCCAGCAGCGTAGCCGGACTAGCGGGGGGCCGAGTTACGCAGTATTTT. The full variable domain, completed using reference TRBV9 and TRBJ2-3, is DSGVTQTPKHLITATGQRVTLRCSPRSGDLSVYWYQQSLDQGLQFLIQYYNGEERAKGNILERFSAQQFPDLHSELNLSSLELGDSALYFCASSVAGLAGGRVTQYFGPGTRLTVL.

This clonotype was seen a handful of times. V usage is TRBV7-2 and J usage is TRBJ2-7; a weak D match, TRBD2 (6 bases). This CDR3 is 16 amino acids long. Trimming stripped 1 base from V and 3 bases from J, with 16 bases between. CDR1 and CDR2 from the germline V gene are SGHTA and FQGNSA. CDR3 sequence reads: CASSLGGVGHGYEQYF. CDR3 nucleotide sequence: TGTGCCAGCAGCTTAGGCGGGGTAGGGCACGGCTACGAGCAGTACTTC.

The sample holds many counts of this clonotype. The chain joins TRBV4-2 to TRBJ2-1, with a tentative D call TRBD1 (6 bases). Germline loops: CDR1 LGHNA, CDR2 YNFKEQ. The germline V and J ends were trimmed by 2 bases and 6 bases, with 14 bases remaining between them. This CDR3 is built from 15 residues. The CDR3 DNA reads as TGTGCCAGCAGCCAATCCCGGGGCAGGGGCAATGAGCAGTTCTTC. Protein sequence: CASSQSRGRGNEQFF.

This clonotype was found many times. This sequence joins TRBV15 and TRBJ1-5, with D possibly matching TRBD1 (5 bases). The V and J ends lost 1 base and 3 bases respectively, with 10 bases between them. The CDR3 is 15 residues long. Germline CDR1 reads LNHNV; CDR2 reads YYDKDF (reference sequence). The CDR3 DNA sequence: TGTGCCACCAGCAGAGCAGGGAGGGACAATCAGCCCCAGCATTTT. The encoded protein is CATSRAGRDNQPQHF.

This clonotype was counted between two and nine times. V usage is TRBV30 and J usage is TRBJ1-1, with D hard to call. V shed 0 bases and J shed 1 base, with 3 bases lying between them. Germline CDR1 and CDR2: GTSNPN and SVGIG (reference sequence). This CDR3 is built from 12 residues. The CDR3 DNA follows: TGTGCCTGGAGTGTAGGGAACACTGAAGCTTTCTTT. Translating it yields CAWSVGNTEAFF.

This clonotype was detected ten times or more. The CDR3 nucleotides read TGTGCCAGCAGCCCTGATACCCTCCGCACAGATACGCAGTATTTT. It is translated as CASSPDTLRTDTQYF. This chain connects TRBV9 to TRBJ2-3; D not certain. Germline CDR1 is SGDLS and CDR2 is YYNGEE. V was cut by 4 bases and J by 1 base, with 13 bases left in between. This CDR3 has 15 amino acids.

At least ten counts were recorded for this clonotype. In DNA form, the CDR3 reads TGTGCCAGTAGTATTCTAGCCTACAATGAGCAGTTCTTC. Amino acid sequence: CASSILAYNEQFF. V is TRBV19 and J is TRBJ2-1; D is unresolved. Germline V gene lookup returns CDR1 LNHDA and CDR2 SQIVND (reference sequence). The CDR3 consists of 13 residues. V lost 3 bases and J lost 2, with 5 bases in between.

This clonotype occurred a few times. V and J are TRBV5-6 and TRBJ2-1; no clear D gene. This CDR3 region has 12 residues. The V end was cut by 1 base, the J end by 14 bases, with 13 bases between. Germline V CDR1 and CDR2: SGHDT, YYEEEE. This CDR3 is CASSLRRRMEFF. CDR3 bases: TGTGCCAGCAGCTTGAGAAGGAGAATGGAGTTCTTC.

In its sample, this clonotype was seen a few times. The CDR3, as DNA: TGTGCCAGCTCGCCGGGACCTCTATCTGGCTACACCTTC. Translated: CASSPGPLSGYTF. The chain links TRBV18 to TRBJ1-2, with D perhaps matching TRBD1 (5 bases). V dropped 6 bases and J dropped 7 bases, with 15 bases sitting between them. The CDR3 spans 13 residues. Germline V gives CDR1 KGHSH, CDR2 LQKENI.

As to this clonotype: One junction end disagrees with the germline gene, perhaps due to a read error. CDR3 sequence (DNA): TGTGCCTGCAGCCCGGAGACAGGTCTAACTAACTATGGCTACACCTTC. This gives the protein CACSPETGLTNYGYTF. V is TRBV7-3 and J is TRBJ1-2, with D possibly being TRBD1 (6 bases). The V gene's germline CDR1 is SGHTA and CDR2 FQGTGA. The CDR3 sequence is 16 residues long.

This rearrangement joins TRBV7-8 to TRBJ2-7; 7 nucleotides align to TRBD2. Germline CDR1 and CDR2: SGHVS and FQNEAQ. CDR3 length: 15 residues. The V gene end was trimmed by 5 bases and the J gene end by 3 bases; junction bases not matched to a gene: 10. CDR3 sequence: CASSPMGGGGYEQYF. As DNA, the CDR3 is TGTGCCAGCAGCCCAATGGGGGGGGGGGGCTACGAGCAGTACTTC.

This clonotype was seen repeatedly, ten times or more. The rearrangement links TRBV13 to TRBJ1-2; no clear D gene. Germline V gene data show CDR1 as PRHDT and CDR2 as FYEKMQ (reference sequence). Trimming took 5 bases from V and 8 from J, leaving 12 bases between them. The CDR3 totals 12 residues. The CDR3 sequence: CASSPPLEGYTF. CDR3 nucleotide sequence: TGTGCCAGCAGCCCCCCTCTCGAGGGCTACACCTTC. The variable domain in full, completed from reference TRBV13 and TRBJ1-2, reads AAGVIQSPRHLIKEKRETATLKCYPIPRHDTVYWYQQGPGQDPQFLISFYEKMQSDKGSIPDRFSAQQFSDYHSELNMSSLELGDSALYFCASSPPLEGYTFGSGTRLTVV.

V usage is TRBV4-1 and J usage is TRBJ2-3; no clear D gene. The CDR3 runs to 13 residues. Trimming took off 0 bases at V and 6 bases at J, with 7 bases between the two ends. Germline-derived CDR1 and CDR2 are MGHRA and YSYEKL. CDR3 in amino acids: CASSQDPMDTQYF. In nucleotides, the CDR3 is TGCGCCAGCAGCCAAGACCCAATGGATACGCAGTATTTT.

There are many counts of this clonotype. The chain joins TRBV29-1 to TRBJ1-2; D may be TRBD1 (5 bases). Trimming stripped 0 bases from V and 6 bases from J, with 14 bases between. Germline V gene sequence: CDR1 SQVTM, CDR2 ANQGSEA. The CDR3 extends over 14 amino acids. The CDR3, as DNA: TGCAGCGTTGAAGAGAGGCCAGGGAGGGATGGCTACACCTTC. Amino acid sequence: CSVEERPGRDGYTF.

This clonotype was observed at least ten times. This chain joins TRBV4-3 and TRBJ2-1; possibly TRBD1 or TRBD2 for D (5 bases each). Trimming took off 3 bases at V and 5 bases at J, with 17 bases between the two ends. The CDR3 has 16 amino acids. CDR1 is LGHNA and CDR2 is YSLEER in the germline V gene. CDR3 sequence reads: CASSHFEGRGDNEQFF. DNA for the CDR3: TGCGCCAGCAGCCACTTCGAGGGGAGAGGGGACAATGAGCAGTTCTTC.

The chain recombines TRBV19 with TRBJ2-1; possibly TRBD1 or TRBD2 for D (6 bases each). The CDR3 consists of 16 residues. Germline CDR1 and CDR2: LNHDA and SQIVND (reference sequence). V lost 7 bases and J 3 bases, leaving 19 bases between the germline ends. CDR3 coding DNA: TGTGCCAGTACCTTCGGAGGGGGAATCGGCTACAATGAGCAGTTCTTC. Protein: CASTFGGGIGYNEQFF. The entire variable domain, with the rest obtained from reference TRBV19 and TRBJ2-1, is as follows: DGGITQSPKYLFRKEGQNVTLSCEQNLNHDAMYWYRQDPGQGLRLIYYSQIVNDFQKGDIAEGYSVSREKKESFPLTVTSAQKNPTAFYLCASTFGGGIGYNEQFFGPGTRLTVL.

The V and J genes are TRBV7-2 and TRBJ1-1; D gene ambiguous. V gave up 2 bases and J gave up 7 bases, with 20 bases separating them. There are 16 residues in the CDR3. Germline V gives CDR1 SGHTA, CDR2 FQGNSA. CDR3 region: CASSLSPAGAGGEAFF. CDR3 nucleotides: TGTGCCAGCAGCTTAAGTCCCGCGGGCGCAGGCGGTGAAGCTTTCTTT.

V is TRBV25-1 and J is TRBJ2-1; tentative D call: TRBD2 (6 bases). The V gene's germline CDR1 is MGHDK and CDR2 SYGVNS. The V end lost 2 bases, the J end lost 8 bases, and 13 bases lay between the germline ends. This CDR3 is built from 14 residues. CDR3 amino acids: CASSEPGDLYEQFF. The CDR3 DNA reads TGTGCCAGCAGTGAACCGGGAGATCTCTATGAGCAGTTCTTC.

This clonotype was counted at least ten times. The rearrangement uses TRBV6-2 or TRBV6-3 and TRBJ2-2; possible D gene TRBD2, 5 bases. The V and J ends lost 5 bases and 1 base respectively, with 8 bases between them. CDR1 is MNHEY and CDR2 is SVGEGT in the germline V gene. CDR3 length equals 14 residues. Written as DNA, the CDR3 is TGTGCCAGCAGTATACTAGAGAACACCGGGGAGCTGTTTTTT. Encoded protein: CASSILENTGELFF.